These T cell receptor beta chains were read from a single sample in a study of T-cell reconstitution after alpha-beta-depleted transplantation in children. Each CDR3 protein gets one entry after TCRdb re-called the PCR reads with MiXCR. The sample holds about 1,000,000 distinct CDR3 sequences, roughly 29% seen once. The source material was PBMCs, mostly from graft donor cells, sampled 360 days after TCRalphabeta/CD19-depleted stem cell transplant. The origin of the receptors is a boy in the first two years of life who had a stem cell transplant for SCID, so the T cells may come from the graft donor. Both conserved end residues are part of each CDR3. D genes are given only for firm matches. Part of the rows lack a size; the others show once, few, many or a class for expanded clones.

clone_size	d_call	v_call	j_call	cdr3_nt	cdr3_aa
many	.	TRBV29-1	TRBJ1-1	TGCAGCGTTGGAGCGCCGGGGGATAGGGAAGCTTTCTTT	CSVGAPGDREAFF
.	.	TRBV15	TRBJ2-1	TGTGCCACCAGCAGAGATCTCGGGCGGGGGCAGGGCTCCTACAATGAGCAGTTCTTC	CATSRDLGRGQGSYNEQFF
.	.	TRBV20-1	TRBJ2-7	TGCAGTGCTAGAGACAGGAGAGGTGGCTACGAGCAGTACTTC	CSARDRRGGYEQYF
.	.	TRBV2	TRBJ2-7	TGTGCCAGCAGCCCCCCCTCACCAGCCTACGAGCAGTACTTC	CASSPPSPAYEQYF
few	.	TRBV5-1	TRBJ2-3	TGCGCCAGCAAGGGGGGGGCGATCACAGATACGCAGTATTTT	CASKGGAITDTQYF
few	TRBD1	TRBV12-3/TRBV12-4	TRBJ1-5	TGTGCCAGCACACAGGACAGGTTGCTCAATCAGCCCCAGCATTTT	CASTQDRLLNQPQHF
few	.	TRBV20-1	TRBJ2-5	TGCAGTGCCACGACTAGGAGGGGAACCCAGTACTTC	CSATTRRGTQYF
few	.	TRBV20-1	TRBJ2-1	TGCAGTGCTAGAGATGGAGCTAGCTCCTACAATGAGCAGTTCTTC	CSARDGASSYNEQFF
.	TRBD2	TRBV5-4	TRBJ2-1	TGTGCCAACTCATACGGGGGGAATGAGCAGTTCTTC	CANSYGGNEQFF
many	TRBD1	TRBV2	TRBJ1-2	TGTGCCAGCAGGGAATTCCGGGACAGGATAGCCCTAGGCAACTATGGCTACACCTTC	CASREFRDRIALGNYGYTF
few	.	TRBV28	TRBJ2-7	TGTGCCAGCAGTTTAGGACAGCTTGAGGAGCAGTACTTC	CASSLGQLEEQYF
.	TRBD1	TRBV5-1	TRBJ2-7	TGCGCCAGCAGCTTAATCGGGACAGGGGACTACGAGCAGTACTTC	CASSLIGTGDYEQYF
.	TRBD2	TRBV5-6	TRBJ2-7	TGTGCCAGCAGCTACTCTGGGGCTAGCGGAGCGCCCTACGAGCAGTACTTC	CASSYSGASGAPYEQYF
.	TRBD2	TRBV4-1	TRBJ2-5	TGCGCCAGCAGCCAAGATCCCCTACTGACTAGCGGGGGCCGGGGGACCCAGTACTTC	CASSQDPLLTSGGRGTQYF
.	TRBD1	TRBV20-1	TRBJ2-7	TGCAGTGCTAGAGATTCTAACAGGGGCTACGAGCAGTACTTC	CSARDSNRGYEQYF
few	.	TRBV6-5	TRBJ2-5	TGTGCCAGCAGTTACGCCCCCCCCGGAGGCACGCAAGAGACCCAGTACTTC	CASSYAPPGGTQETQYF
.	.	TRBV7-2	TRBJ1-1	TGTGCCAGCAGCTTCTGGGGGACACCCGAAGCTTTCTTT	CASSFWGTPEAFF
few	.	TRBV12-3/TRBV12-4	TRBJ2-5	TGTGCCAGCAGTCCACAGACAGGAGAAAGACAAGAGACCCAGTACTTC	CASSPQTGERQETQYF
.	TRBD1	TRBV4-2	TRBJ2-4	TGTGCCAGCAGCCAATCAGGGGGCGCGGGCAAAAACATTCAGTACTTC	CASSQSGGAGKNIQYF
.	.	TRBV11-3	TRBJ2-1	TGTGCCAGCAGCGGGCGCAAGGAAACCTACAATGAGCAGTTCTTC	CASSGRKETYNEQFF
few	TRBD1	TRBV12-3/TRBV12-4	TRBJ2-7	TGTGCCAGCAGTTACTGGGACAGGGGGGACGAGCAGTACTTC	CASSYWDRGDEQYF
.	.	TRBV7-9	TRBJ2-6	TGTGCCAGCAGCCAGTATCGGGAGAGAGGGGCCAACGTCCTGACTTTC	CASSQYRERGANVLTF
few	.	TRBV29-1	TRBJ2-1	TGCAGCGTTGAAGTCCCCACGTTCTCCTACAATGAGCAGTTCTTC	CSVEVPTFSYNEQFF
few	TRBD2	TRBV6-1	TRBJ2-1	TGTGCCAGCAGTAAAACCAGACTAGCGGGAGGTAATGAGCAGTTCTTC	CASSKTRLAGGNEQFF
.	.	TRBV5-1	TRBJ2-3	TGCGCCAGCAGCTTGGTTGCGGGGGCGGTCACAGATACGCAGTATTTT	CASSLVAGAVTDTQYF
few	.	TRBV28	TRBJ2-7	TGTGCCAGCAGCCTAGGACCGTTCCTGAGCTCCTACGAGCAGTACTTC	CASSLGPFLSSYEQYF
few	.	TRBV6-1	TRBJ2-7	TGTGCCAGCAGGATAGACTTCGAGCAGTACTTC	CASRIDFEQYF
few	TRBD1	TRBV11-2	TRBJ2-7	TGTGCCAGCAGCGCCGGGACAGGGCTAATGTACGAGCAGTACTTC	CASSAGTGLMYEQYF
few	.	TRBV5-1	TRBJ1-1	TGCGCCAGCAGCTCGAGGGCAGGGGCGAACACTGAAGCTTTCTTT	CASSSRAGANTEAFF
few	TRBD1	TRBV6-5	TRBJ1-6	TGTGCCAGCAGGGGACAGGGCTCCTATAATTCACCCCTCCACTTT	CASRGQGSYNSPLHF
.	.	TRBV12-3/TRBV12-4	TRBJ2-6	TGTGCCAGCAGTCCGACTAAATCTGGGGCCAACGTCCTGACTTTC	CASSPTKSGANVLTF
.	TRBD1	TRBV6-1	TRBJ1-5	TGTGCCAGCAGCCGCCTGACAGGGAGCAATCAGCCCCAGCATTTT	CASSRLTGSNQPQHF
few	TRBD2	TRBV4-1	TRBJ2-3	TGCGCCAGCAGCCAAATACTAGCGGGGGGCCCTTCGGCACCCTATACGCAGTATTTT	CASSQILAGGPSAPYTQYF
.	TRBD2	TRBV4-2	TRBJ2-5	TGTGCCAGCAGCACCGGGATTAGCGGGGTCCAAGAGACCCAGTACTTC	CASSTGISGVQETQYF
.	.	TRBV20-1	TRBJ1-1	TGCAGTGCTAGGGGGGGGACCGCAGCTCACACTGAAGCTTTCTTT	CSARGGTAAHTEAFF
many	.	TRBV5-1	TRBJ2-5	TGCGCCAGCAGCTTGTTGACAGGATCAAAAGAGACCCAGTACTTC	CASSLLTGSKETQYF
.	.	TRBV10-2	TRBJ2-2	TGCGCCAGCAGAGCTACTACAGGGCCCGGGGAGCTGTTTTTT	CASRATTGPGELFF
few	TRBD1	TRBV6-2/TRBV6-3	TRBJ2-1	TGTGCCAGCAGTTCCGGACAGGGCTCAGCGGCTTTGGATGAGCAGTTCTTC	CASSSGQGSAALDEQFF
.	TRBD2	TRBV6-2/TRBV6-3	TRBJ2-1	TGTGCCAGCAGCCCATTAGAGTCCCTAGCGGGGAGCTCCTACAATGAGCAGTTCTTC	CASSPLESLAGSSYNEQFF
.	.	TRBV5-1	TRBJ1-5	TGCGCCAGCAGCTTGGGAGCAGGAGAGAATCAGCCCCAGCATTTT	CASSLGAGENQPQHF